These T cell receptor beta chains were read from a single sample in a study of T cells after yellow fever vaccination. TCRdb re-derived calls from the 5' RACE reads in MiXCR, one entry per CDR3 protein. Of about 52,000 distinct CDR3 sequences listed, more than 6.5% are singletons. The source material was CD8+ T cells not binding an NS4B(214-222) dextramer, sorted from PBMCs, sampled roughly seven weeks after the first yellow fever vaccination. Receptor source: a man younger than 30 who received the YFV17D yellow fever vaccine. CDR3s include the opening cysteine and the closing phenylalanine or tryptophan. Each record gives: J gene, V gene, CDR3 protein.

TRBJ1-1 TRBV29-1 CSVAGGLMTEAFF
TRBJ2-5 TRBV7-9 CASSPVGPGETQYF
TRBJ1-1 TRBV4-3 CASSQDGGGTEAFF
TRBJ2-7 TRBV11-2 CASSLRRLAGGAFSYEQYF
TRBJ2-2 TRBV12-3/TRBV12-4 CASSLAGTGNTGELFF
TRBJ1-6 TRBV4-1 CASSLQDRDNSPLHF
TRBJ1-2 TRBV27 CASSSAGTGGDTTNYGYTF
TRBJ2-1 TRBV4-2 CASSQDFPVGEQFF
TRBJ2-1 TRBV7-3 CASSLGLADYNEQFF
TRBJ1-4 TRBV29-1 CSVEDVGQNEKLFF
TRBJ2-3 TRBV12-3/TRBV12-4 CASSPPTASTDTQYF
TRBJ1-2 TRBV3-1 CASSPGLFGTYGYTF
TRBJ1-1 TRBV7-8 CASSPMGLEYTEAFF
TRBJ1-2 TRBV10-3 CAISESQELNYGYTF